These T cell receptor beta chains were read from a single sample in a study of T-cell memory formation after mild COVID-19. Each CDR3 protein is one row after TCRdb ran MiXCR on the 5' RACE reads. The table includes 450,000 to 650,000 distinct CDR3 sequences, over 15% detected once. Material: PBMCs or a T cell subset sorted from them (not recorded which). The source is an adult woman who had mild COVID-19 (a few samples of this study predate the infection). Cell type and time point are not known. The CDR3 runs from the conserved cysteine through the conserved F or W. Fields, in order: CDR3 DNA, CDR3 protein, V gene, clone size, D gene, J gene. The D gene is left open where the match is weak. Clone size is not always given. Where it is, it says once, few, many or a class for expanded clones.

CDR3 DNA: TGTGCCAGCAGGCCACAGGGGGCTGGAGGGGCCAACGTCCTGACTTTC
CDR3 protein: CASRPQGAGGANVLTF
V gene: TRBV6-2/TRBV6-3
clone size: few
D gene: TRBD1
J gene: TRBJ2-6

CDR3 DNA: TGTGCCAGCAGCTCCGGACAGGGTTTGATTCAGCCCCAGCATTTT
CDR3 protein: CASSSGQGLIQPQHF
V gene: TRBV7-2
clone size: few
D gene: TRBD1
J gene: TRBJ1-5

CDR3 DNA: TGTGCCAGCAGCTTGGGTCCGGTAAGGGACACTGAAGCTTTCTTT
CDR3 protein: CASSLGPVRDTEAFF
V gene: TRBV5-5
clone size: few
D gene: .
J gene: TRBJ1-1

CDR3 DNA: TGTGCCAGCAGCACGCGGACTAGCGGGTTTTACAATGAGCAGTTCTTC
CDR3 protein: CASSTRTSGFYNEQFF
V gene: TRBV7-2
clone size: few
D gene: TRBD2
J gene: TRBJ2-1

CDR3 DNA: TGTGCCAGCAGCTGGGAAATTCTCATGAACACTGAAGCTTTCTTT
CDR3 protein: CASSWEILMNTEAFF
V gene: TRBV5-5
clone size: few
D gene: .
J gene: TRBJ1-1

CDR3 DNA: TGCAGTGGCTCGCGGGGGCCTGGCTATGGCTACACCTTC
CDR3 protein: CSGSRGPGYGYTF
V gene: TRBV20-1
clone size: .
D gene: .
J gene: TRBJ1-2

CDR3 DNA: TGTGCCAGCAGTTTATCTGGGGAGAGCCCCTACGAGCAGTACTTC
CDR3 protein: CASSLSGESPYEQYF
V gene: TRBV27
clone size: few
D gene: .
J gene: TRBJ2-7

CDR3 DNA: TGCAGTGCTAGCCTTTTCGGAGCGCTAGGCGGGGAGCTGTTTTTT
CDR3 protein: CSASLFGALGGELFF
V gene: TRBV20-1
clone size: few
D gene: .
J gene: TRBJ2-2

CDR3 DNA: TGTGCCAGCACCACAGGGGGCGATGGCTACACCTTC
CDR3 protein: CASTTGGDGYTF
V gene: TRBV6-2/TRBV6-3
clone size: few
D gene: TRBD1
J gene: TRBJ1-2

CDR3 DNA: TGCAGTGCTAGAGTTGGGACTAGCGGGAAGGACGAGCAGTACTTC
CDR3 protein: CSARVGTSGKDEQYF
V gene: TRBV20-1
clone size: .
D gene: TRBD2
J gene: TRBJ2-7

CDR3 DNA: TGTGCCAGCAGTTCCCCTGGGGGGGGCCGAGATACGCAGTATTTT
CDR3 protein: CASSSPGGGRDTQYF
V gene: TRBV12-3/TRBV12-4
clone size: many
D gene: .
J gene: TRBJ2-3

CDR3 DNA: TGCAGCGCCGAGTCGGGGATCGAGCAGTACTTC
CDR3 protein: CSAESGIEQYF
V gene: TRBV29-1
clone size: .
D gene: .
J gene: TRBJ2-7

CDR3 DNA: TGCGCCAGCAGCACGGGGACCCCCGTGTCTGGGGAGCTGTTTTTT
CDR3 protein: CASSTGTPVSGELFF
V gene: TRBV5-1
clone size: .
D gene: .
J gene: TRBJ2-2

CDR3 DNA: TGTGCCAGCAGCCCGGAAGCGGGAGCCAACGAGCAGTACTTC
CDR3 protein: CASSPEAGANEQYF
V gene: TRBV9
clone size: few
D gene: TRBD2
J gene: TRBJ2-7

CDR3 DNA: TGTGCCAGCAGTTACTCGAAGCACTCTGGGGCCAACGTCCTGACTTTC
CDR3 protein: CASSYSKHSGANVLTF
V gene: TRBV6-5
clone size: few
D gene: .
J gene: TRBJ2-6

CDR3 DNA: TGCGCCAGCAGCCCCGGACAAGGTCGATTAGCTTTCTTT
CDR3 protein: CASSPGQGRLAFF
V gene: TRBV5-1
clone size: few
D gene: .
J gene: TRBJ1-1

CDR3 DNA: TGCAGTGCGGCCGTGTCCGGGGGTTATAGCAATCAGCCCCAGCATTTT
CDR3 protein: CSAAVSGGYSNQPQHF
V gene: TRBV20-1
clone size: few
D gene: .
J gene: TRBJ1-5

CDR3 DNA: TGTGCCAGCAGCCCCCCGGATGGTGCATGGCAGTTCTTC
CDR3 protein: CASSPPDGAWQFF
V gene: TRBV25-1
clone size: .
D gene: .
J gene: TRBJ2-1